A single sample gave rise to the 24 T cell receptor beta chains below, sequenced in a study of human T cells and chemical hapten exposure. TCRdb re-analysed the RACE reads in MiXCR, keeping a single row per CDR3 protein. Of tens of thousands of distinct CDR3 sequences listed, approximately 10% were seen once; the top ten hold 9.6%. Time point indicated: pre-sensitization, week 0. Treatment described: therapeutic diphenylcyclopropenone sensitization with weekly scalp DPC. The source was whole blood, collected in connection with sensitization to the hapten diphenylcyclopropenone (DPC). Receptor source: a man aged 40-50 years with alopecia areata. Some clones in this sample may be carry-over from other donors' samples.

This clonotype appeared many times. The V gene is TRBV5-4, the J gene TRBJ2-3; the D gene is possibly TRBD2 (6 bases). The CDR3 is 16 amino acids. The V end lost 0 bases, the J end lost 1 base, and 12 bases lay between the germline ends. Germline CDR1 and CDR2: SGHNT and YYREEE (reference sequence). In DNA form, the CDR3 reads TGTGCCAGCAGCTTGGCCCGGATAGCGGGCACAGATACGCAGTATTTT. Translating it yields CASSLARIAGTDTQYF.

The CDR3 nucleotides are TGTGCCAGCAGCCCTCCCCCAGGACTAGCGGTAGATCAGACCCAGTACTTC. As protein: CASSPPPGLAVDQTQYF. The chain couples TRBV5-4 to TRBJ2-5, with TRBD2 identical over 10 bases. CDR3 size: 17 residues. Unmatched junction bases numbered 15, after V lost 4 bases and J lost 6 bases. Germline CDR1 and CDR2: SGHNT and YYREEE (reference sequence).

The chain carries TRBV29-1 and TRBJ2-2; 8 nucleotides agree with TRBD1. Germline lookup yields CDR1 SQVTM and CDR2 ANQGSEA. The trim removed 5 bases at V and 4 bases at J, leaving 6 bases unmatched. The CDR3 sequence is 14 residues long. The CDR3 region has the DNA TGCAGCGTTCGTCGGGACAGGCGCACCGGGGAGCTGTTTTTT. It encodes CSVRRDRRTGELFF.

The chain is built from TRBV28 and TRBJ2-6, with 8 bases lining up with TRBD1. Germline V gene sequence: CDR1 MDHEN, CDR2 SYDVKM. CDR3 length: 14 amino acids. CDR3 sequence reads: CAIQGVAGANVLTF. CDR3 bases: TGTGCTATACAGGGGGTCGCTGGGGCCAACGTCCTGACTTTC.

The chain employs TRBV7-3 and TRBJ2-2; unclear D gene. Germline V gene sequence: CDR1 SGHTA, CDR2 FQGTGA. This CDR3 has 14 residues. Trimming took 4 bases from V and 0 from J, leaving 6 bases between them. The DNA of the CDR3 is TGTGCCAGCAGCTATAGCCCGAACACCGGGGAGCTGTTTTTT. This codes for CASSYSPNTGELFF.

This clonotype was seen ten or more times. The chain links TRBV5-8 to TRBJ1-5; TRBD1 agrees at 8 bases. The ends lost 4 bases at V and 0 bases at J; junction bases unmatched: 6. This CDR3 is 16 amino acids long. Germline assignment: CDR1 SGHTS and CDR2 YDEGEE. The CDR3 DNA reads as TGTGCCAGCAGCCAGGGGACAGGACATAGCAATCAGCCCCAGCATTTT. This sequence encodes CASSQGTGHSNQPQHF.

The chain links TRBV29-1 to TRBJ1-2; 7 bases map to TRBD1. With V trimmed by 1 base and J by 4 bases, 9 bases remained unmatched. The length of the CDR3 is 15 residues. Germline V gene data show CDR1 as SQVTM and CDR2 as ANQGSEA. CDR3 sequence (DNA): TGCAGCGTTGAAGGGTTGCGCAGGGGGTTCTATGGCTACACCTTC. Protein product: CSVEGLRRGFYGYTF.

This clonotype was detected many times. The J gene is TRBJ2-3, the V gene TRBV5-6; tentative D call: TRBD2 (6 bases). Germline CDR1 reads SGHDT; CDR2 reads YYEEEE. The V end lost 1 base, the J end lost 3 bases, and 15 bases lay between the germline ends. The CDR3 is 16 amino acids. The DNA of the CDR3 is TGTGCCAGCAGCTTGCGGAGCGGGCGGGCAACAGATACGCAGTATTTT. Its protein is CASSLRSGRATDTQYF.

The gene calls are TRBV20-1 and TRBJ2-3, with D possibly being TRBD1 or TRBD2 (5 bases each). Deletions cut 3 bases from V and 0 bases from J, with 10 bases between. This CDR3 comprises 14 residues. CDR1 and CDR2 from the germline V gene are DFQATT and SNEGSKA (reference sequence). The CDR3 sequence: CSASQGRSTDTQYF. CDR3 in DNA: TGCAGTGCTAGCCAGGGACGAAGCACAGATACGCAGTATTTT.

The chain is built from TRBV7-7 and TRBJ2-3, with TRBD2 matching 7 bases. V shed 5 bases, J shed 2 bases, and the junction held 10 bases outside the gene matches. The CDR3 runs 16 residues. Per the germline V gene, CDR1 is SSHAT and CDR2 is FNYEAQ (reference sequence). This chain's CDR3 is CASSPGLVSFTDTQYF. The CDR3 nucleotides are TGTGCCAGCAGCCCTGGACTAGTGAGTTTCACAGATACGCAGTATTTT.

This clonotype has more than one count but fewer than ten. The chain carries TRBV10-3 and TRBJ2-7, with 9 bases fitting TRBD2. V lost 2 bases and J lost 5; bases outside the gene matches: 4. The V gene's germline CDR1 is ENHRY and CDR2 SYGVKD. The CDR3 runs to 14 residues. The CDR3 loop reads CAISEGLAFHEQYF. In DNA form, the CDR3 reads TGTGCCATCAGTGAGGGACTAGCGTTCCACGAGCAGTACTTC.

The CDR3: CASSFPFTGELFF. CDR3 sequence (DNA): TGTGCCAGCAGTTTTCCGTTCACCGGGGAGCTGTTTTTT. The genes are TRBV28 and TRBJ2-2; D is unclear. V lost 3 bases, J lost 4 bases, and 6 bases lay in between. The CDR3 loop spans 13 amino acids. The germline gives CDR1 MDHEN, CDR2 SYDVKM.

The chain links TRBV7-8 to TRBJ2-1; 9 bases are a match to TRBD1. Looked up from germline, CDR1 is SGHVS and CDR2 is FQNEAQ. The V gene end was trimmed by 1 base and the J gene end by 6 bases; junction bases not matched to a gene: 7. The CDR3 extends over 16 amino acids. The CDR3 DNA follows: TGTGCCAGCAGCTTAGTTGGGACAGGGTTGAGCAATGAGCAGTTCTTC. Translation gives CASSLVGTGLSNEQFF.

This clonotype was picked up many times. The rearrangement uses TRBV11-2 and TRBJ1-6; a possible D gene is TRBD1 (5 bases). This CDR3 is 14 amino acids long. With 7 bases removed from V and 3 bases from J, the gap between germline ends came to 10 bases. Germline CDR1 is SGHAT and CDR2 is FQNNGV. CDR3 loop: CASTGGHYNSPLHF. CDR3 bases: TGTGCCAGCACCGGCGGACACTATAATTCACCCCTCCACTTT.

The rearrangement links TRBV5-1 to TRBJ2-5, with D hard to call. V was cut by 1 base and J by 1 base, with 11 bases left in between. Germline CDR1 and CDR2: SGHRS and YFSETQ. The CDR3 sequence is 15 residues long. CDR3 protein: CASSLNRQSQETQYF. CDR3 sequence (DNA): TGCGCCAGCAGCTTGAATCGGCAGTCCCAAGAGACCCAGTACTTC.

There are many counts of this clonotype. The gene calls are TRBV24-1 and TRBJ2-1; D remains unclear. Germline loops: CDR1 KGHDR, CDR2 SFDVKD. Trimming pared 5 bases from V and 2 bases from J, leaving 15 bases between. There are 16 residues in the CDR3. CDR3 bases: TGTGCCACCAGTGGTAAGTCGTTATGGGCCTACAATGAGCAGTTCTTC. Residues: CATSGKSLWAYNEQFF.

The rearrangement joins TRBV7-9 to TRBJ2-7; 13 bases agree with TRBD2. This CDR3 spans 17 amino acids. Trimming cost V 5 bases and J 3 bases; bases outside gene matches: 10. From germline, CDR1 is SEHNR and CDR2 FQNEAQ (reference sequence). The DNA for the CDR3 is TGTGCCAGCAGCGCTACTAGCGGGAGGGCCGGCTACTACGAGCAGTACTTC. Its protein is CASSATSGRAGYYEQYF.

As concerns this clonotype: This sequence may be a read error, since a much larger clone differs from it by one base. The V and J genes are TRBV4-2 and TRBJ2-7; D is ambiguous. Germline assignment: CDR1 LGHNA and CDR2 YNFKEQ. CDR3 length: 13 residues. V was shortened by 0 bases and J by 6 bases, with 9 bases between the two germline ends. CDR3 sequence reads: CASSQESYFEQYF. The CDR3 bases are TGTGCCAGCAGCCAAGAGTCCTACTTCGAGCAGTACTTC.

This clonotype was observed many times. The chain uses TRBV18 and TRBJ2-5; 9 nucleotides match TRBD2. The CDR3 loop spans 17 amino acids. Germline loops: CDR1 KGHSH, CDR2 LQKENI. V shed 2 bases, J shed 1 base, and the junction held 8 bases outside the gene matches. CDR3 region: CASSPLRAGGSQETQYF. In DNA, the CDR3 is TGTGCCAGCTCACCATTGAGAGCGGGAGGTTCCCAAGAGACCCAGTACTTC.

The gene calls are TRBV2 and TRBJ1-1, with D possibly being TRBD1 (5 bases). The CDR3 sequence is 15 residues long. CDR1 and CDR2 from the germline V gene are SNHLY and FYNNEI. Between the trimmed V and J ends, which lost 4 bases and 4 bases, there was a span of 16 bases. In nucleotides, the CDR3 is TGTGCCAGCAGTGGGTTGGGGGTATGGACCACTGAAGCTTTCTTT. This encodes CASSGLGVWTTEAFF. The full variable domain, with the rest looked up from reference TRBV2 and TRBJ1-1, is EPEVTQTPSHQVTQMGQEVILRCVPISNHLYFYWYRQILGQKVEFLVSFYNNEISEKSEIFDDQFSVERPDGSNFTLKIRSTKLEDSAMYFCASSGLGVWTTEAFFGQGTRLTVV.

V usage is TRBV29-1 and J usage is TRBJ2-4; D gene unclear. V was shortened by 4 bases and J by 5 bases, with 15 bases between the two germline ends. This CDR3 region has 14 residues. The germline CDR1 and CDR2 sequences are SQVTM and ANQGSEA. CDR3 protein: CSVAESGFQNIQYF. CDR3 nucleotide sequence: TGCAGCGTTGCAGAAAGTGGGTTTCAAAACATTCAGTACTTC.

This clonotype was seen ten or more times. V and J are TRBV24-1 and TRBJ2-3, with 8 bases identical to TRBD2. Germline loops: CDR1 KGHDR, CDR2 SFDVKD. CDR3 length: 19 amino acids. J gave up 3 bases and V 3 bases, and 16 bases lay outside the gene matches. The CDR3 sequence: CATSDPGDFRGGITDTQYF. In nucleotides, the CDR3 is TGTGCCACCAGTGATCCCGGGGACTTCCGGGGGGGCATTACAGATACGCAGTATTTT.

This clonotype was seen at least ten times. CDR3 residues: CASSFGTSGPYEQYF. CDR3 DNA: TGTGCCAGCAGCTTCGGGACTAGCGGCCCCTACGAGCAGTACTTC. The chain uses TRBV7-9 and TRBJ2-7, with 11 bases fitting TRBD2. V was clipped by 3 bases and J by 2 bases; unmatched bases: 3. CDR1 and CDR2 from the germline V gene are SEHNR and FQNEAQ (reference sequence). The CDR3 is 15 amino acids.

The sample holds a few counts of this clonotype. This chain joins TRBV12-3 or TRBV12-4 and TRBJ1-6, with a possible D match to TRBD1 (6 bases). Trimming pared 4 bases from V and 8 bases from J, leaving 12 bases between. CDR3 size: 14 residues. The DNA for the CDR3 is TGTGCCAGCAGTTCCTCGACAGGATATTCACCCCTCCACTTT. Translation: CASSSSTGYSPLHF.